This TCR beta chain was sequenced for a study of tumor-infiltrating lymphocytes in glioblastoma multiforme. This clonotype was seen a few times. A much more abundant neighbour one base away suggests this may be a read error. Since no conserved phenylalanine or tryptophan closes the CDR3, a read error is the likely cause. This CDR3 has 14 amino acids. The V gene's germline CDR1 is WSHSY and CDR2 SAAADI. Deletions cut 0 bases from V and 8 bases from J, with 13 bases between. TCR beta libraries were built from RNA through three nested multiplex PCR rounds using modified ARM-PCR. TCRdb independently ran MiXCR on the multiplex PCR reads; one entry per CDR3 protein. The sample records almost 20,000 distinct CDR3 sequences, about two thirds being singletons.

The sequence came from a male donor with glioblastoma. The chain is built from TRBV10-2 and TRBJ1-2; D gene unclear. The sample taken for sequencing was peripheral blood. CDR3 sequence: CASSESTHGRGYTS. CDR3 coding DNA: TGCGCCAGCAGTGAGTCCACACACGGTAGAGGCTACACCTCC.